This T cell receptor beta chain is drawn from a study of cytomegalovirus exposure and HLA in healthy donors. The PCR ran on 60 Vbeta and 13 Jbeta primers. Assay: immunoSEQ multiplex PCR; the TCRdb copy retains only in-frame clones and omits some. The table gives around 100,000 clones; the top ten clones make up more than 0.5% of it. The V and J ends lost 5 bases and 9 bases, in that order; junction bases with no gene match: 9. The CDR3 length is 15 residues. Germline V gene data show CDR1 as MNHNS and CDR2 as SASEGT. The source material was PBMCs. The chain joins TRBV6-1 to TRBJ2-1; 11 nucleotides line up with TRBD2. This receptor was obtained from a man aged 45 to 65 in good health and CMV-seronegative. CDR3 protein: CASSWTSGLGSEQFF. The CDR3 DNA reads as TGTGCCAGCAGTTGGACTAGCGGGCTTGGGAGTGAGCAGTTCTTC.